This TCR beta chain was profiled in a study of blood T cell repertoires in COVID-19. The method was immunoSEQ multiplex PCR; TCRdb's version includes in-frame clones alone and lacks a portion of them. The sample holds about 240,000 clones; roughly 80% are singletons and the top ten take 7.5%. Trimming shortened V by 5 bases and J by 0 bases, and 11 bases separated the two germline ends. Germline CDR1 and CDR2: SGHAT and FQDESV (reference sequence). There are 14 residues in the CDR3. The sequenced sample consisted of peripheral blood. The gene calls are TRBV11-1 and TRBJ2-7, with D possibly TRBD2 on 5 matching bases. This receptor was identified in a woman older than 75 with COVID-19, enrolled during active disease. The CDR3 spells CASSPRAGSYEQYF. CDR3 bases: TGTGCCAGCAGCCCCCGGGCGGGCTCCTACGAGCAGTACTTC.